This T cell receptor beta chain derives from a study of cytomegalovirus exposure and HLA in healthy donors. The overall study: The study's early data release held 80 million to 95 million unique TCRs from HLA-typed donors. General study findings and limits: Most CMV-associated TCR beta chains were later found to appear HLA-restricted. The authors confirmed in vitro that three CMV-associated chains were specific for CMV antigens.

PCR used 60 Vbeta primers and 13 Jbeta primers. Assay: immunoSEQ multiplex PCR; the TCRdb copy retains only in-frame clones and omits some. This sample yields around 150,000 clones, of which roughly 80% are seen a single time; approximately 5.1% belongs to the top ten. The CDR3 covers 13 residues. V dropped 6 bases and J dropped 8; count of bases not matched to a gene: 4. Looked up from germline, CDR1 is SNHLY and CDR2 is FYNNEI. With respect to this clone: Its antigen remains unidentified.

The clonotype was recovered from a male donor in good health and CMV-seronegative. V usage is TRBV2 and J usage is TRBJ2-1; 10 bases align to TRBD1. Specimen: PBMCs. DNA for the CDR3: TGTGCCAGCAGGGGGACAGGGGACCATGAGCAGTTCTTC. Translation gives CASRGTGDHEQFF.